This TCR beta chain was recovered during a study of shared clonotypes between healthy human individuals. In regard to this clone: Within the sample, other DNA sequences also encode this same CDR3.

V shed 4 bases and J shed 5 bases, with 9 bases lying between them. Germline-derived CDR1 and CDR2 are SGHRS and YFSETQ. This CDR3 is built from 13 residues. Some clones are missing from TCRdb's copy, which holds only in-frame ones; the method was immunoSEQ multiplex PCR. The data hold 1,100,000 or so clones, with around 82% observed a single time. Material for sequencing was memory CD4+ T cells from PBMCs. Specified subset: CD45RA-negative fraction. The rearrangement links TRBV5-1 to TRBJ2-2; a possible D gene is TRBD2 (6 bases). This TCR derives from a man between 18 and 35 years old in good health. Some clones in this sample may be carry-over from other donors' samples. In DNA, the CDR3 is TGCGCCAGCAGCCTGGAGGGGACCGGGGAGCTGTTTTTT. Encoded protein: CASSLEGTGELFF.